This TCR beta chain was documented in a study of blood T cell repertoires in COVID-19. About the study: Whether acute or convalescent, the COVID-19 samples came from the United States, Italy and Spain. From T cells, B-cell-depleted T cells, or PBMCs came the material, which was cDNA or gDNA.

This CDR3 spans 13 amino acids. V shed 5 bases and J shed 0 bases, with 7 bases lying between them. CDR1 and CDR2 (germline): GTSNPN, SVGIG (reference sequence). Per the original data handling: Estimation of nucleated cell counts was performed using reference gene primer amplification. Sequenced by immunoSEQ multiplex PCR; TCRdb stores in-frame clones only, minus some. The V and J calls and clone size come from that table; D and trimming were worked out from the DNA. There are 270,000 or so clones in the sample; 81% occur only once, and less than 3% lies in the top ten. The rearrangement links TRBV30 to TRBJ1-4; D possibly corresponds to TRBD1 (5 bases). Material: peripheral blood. This sequence was found in a woman aged 60-70 years with active or convalescent COVID-19. CDR3 sequence: CAWGHSTNEKLFF. The DNA for the CDR3 is TGTGCCTGGGGACACTCAACTAATGAAAAACTGTTTTTT.